This T cell receptor (beta chain) appears in the sequencing data of a study of response to subunit inactivated influenza vaccine. TCRdb fed the RT-PCR reads into MiXCR, producing one record per CDR3 protein. The sample has a few hundred thousand distinct CDR3 sequences, 12% to 15% seen once; the top ten hold roughly 10%. The source of this sequence is a man in his forties or fifties who received an inactivated influenza vaccine. Sequencing used PBMCs from blood, obtained 12 days after vaccination.

CDR3 sequence reads: CASGMGGLSEKLFF. The DNA for the CDR3 is TGTGCCAGCGGCATGGGGGGGTTGAGTGAAAAACTGTTTTTT. The chain uses TRBV11-2 and TRBJ1-4; perhaps TRBD1 as D (5 bases). The CDR3 runs to 14 residues. Trimming shortened V by 8 bases and J by 7 bases, and 17 bases separated the two germline ends. The germline gives CDR1 SGHAT, CDR2 FQNNGV. The variable domain in full, completed from reference TRBV11-2 and TRBJ1-4, reads EAGVAQSPRYKIIEKRQSVAFWCNPISGHATLYWYQQILGQGPKLLIQFQNNGVVDDSQLPKDRFSAERLKGVDSTLKIQPAKLEDSAVYLCASGMGGLSEKLFFGSGTQLSVL.